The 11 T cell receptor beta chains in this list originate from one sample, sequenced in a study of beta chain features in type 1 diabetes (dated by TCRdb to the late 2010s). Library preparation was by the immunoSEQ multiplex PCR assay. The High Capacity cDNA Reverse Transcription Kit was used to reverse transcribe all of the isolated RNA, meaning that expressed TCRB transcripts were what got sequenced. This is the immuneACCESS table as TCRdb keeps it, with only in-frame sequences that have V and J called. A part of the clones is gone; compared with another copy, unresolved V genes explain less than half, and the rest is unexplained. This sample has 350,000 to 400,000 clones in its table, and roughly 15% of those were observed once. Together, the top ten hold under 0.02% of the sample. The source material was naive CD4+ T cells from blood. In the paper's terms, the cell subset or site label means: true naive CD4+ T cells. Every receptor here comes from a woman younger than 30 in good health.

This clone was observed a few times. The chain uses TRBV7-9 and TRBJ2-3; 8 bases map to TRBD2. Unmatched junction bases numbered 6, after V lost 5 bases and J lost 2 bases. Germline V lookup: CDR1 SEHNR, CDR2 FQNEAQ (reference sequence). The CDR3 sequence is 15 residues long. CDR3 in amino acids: CASSLSGTLTDTQYF. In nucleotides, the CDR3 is TGTGCCAGCAGCCTTAGCGGGACCCTCACAGATACGCAGTATTTT.

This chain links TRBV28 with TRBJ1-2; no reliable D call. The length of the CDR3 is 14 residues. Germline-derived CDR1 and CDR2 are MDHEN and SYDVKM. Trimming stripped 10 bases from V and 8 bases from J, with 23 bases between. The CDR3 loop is CAIPETWAQGGYTF. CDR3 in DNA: TGTGCCATACCGGAAACGTGGGCTCAAGGCGGCTACACCTTC.

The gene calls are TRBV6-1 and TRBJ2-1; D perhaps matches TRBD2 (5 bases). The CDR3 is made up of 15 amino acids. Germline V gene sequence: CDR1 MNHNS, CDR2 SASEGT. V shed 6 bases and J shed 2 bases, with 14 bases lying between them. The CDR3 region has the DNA TGTGCCAGCAGCCCCCGGAGGTGGACCTACAATGAGCAGTTCTTC. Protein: CASSPRRWTYNEQFF.

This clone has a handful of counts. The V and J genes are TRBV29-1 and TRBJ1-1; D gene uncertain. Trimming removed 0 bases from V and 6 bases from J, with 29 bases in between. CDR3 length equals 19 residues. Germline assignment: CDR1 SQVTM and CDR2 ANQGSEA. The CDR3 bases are TGCAGCGTTGAAGATCTTATTCCATGGTATGATGGCCCTTTCGCTGAAGCTTTCTTT. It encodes CSVEDLIPWYDGPFAEAFF.

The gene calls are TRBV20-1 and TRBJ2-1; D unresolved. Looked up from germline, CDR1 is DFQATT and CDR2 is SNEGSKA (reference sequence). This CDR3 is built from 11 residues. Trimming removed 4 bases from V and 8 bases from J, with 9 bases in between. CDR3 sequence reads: CSAISEHEQFF. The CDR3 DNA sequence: TGCAGTGCTATCAGCGAGCATGAGCAGTTCTTC.

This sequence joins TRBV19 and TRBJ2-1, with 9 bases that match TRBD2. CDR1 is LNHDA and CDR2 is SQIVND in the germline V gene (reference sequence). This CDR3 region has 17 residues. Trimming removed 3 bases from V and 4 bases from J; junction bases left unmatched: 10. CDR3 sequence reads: CASSIPPQREVYNEQFF. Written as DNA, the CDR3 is TGTGCCAGTAGTATCCCCCCTCAGCGGGAGGTTTACAATGAGCAGTTCTTC.

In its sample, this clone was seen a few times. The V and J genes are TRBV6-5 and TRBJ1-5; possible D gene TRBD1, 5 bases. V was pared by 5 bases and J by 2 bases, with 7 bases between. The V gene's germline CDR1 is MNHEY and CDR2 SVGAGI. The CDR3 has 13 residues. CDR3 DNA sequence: TGTGCCAGCAGTGCAGGGCGCAATCAGCCCCAGCATTTT. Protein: CASSAGRNQPQHF.

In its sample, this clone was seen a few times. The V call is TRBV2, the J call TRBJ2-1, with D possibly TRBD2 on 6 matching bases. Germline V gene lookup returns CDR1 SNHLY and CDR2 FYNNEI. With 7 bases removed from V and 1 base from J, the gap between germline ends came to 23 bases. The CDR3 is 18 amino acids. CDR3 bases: TGTGCCAGCAAATCTATCTCTCCTCGGGGGAATTCCTACAATGAGCAGTTCTTC. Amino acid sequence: CASKSISPRGNSYNEQFF. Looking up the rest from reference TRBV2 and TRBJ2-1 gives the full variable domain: EPEVTQTPSHQVTQMGQEVILRCVPISNHLYFYWYRQILGQKVEFLVSFYNNEISEKSEIFDDQFSVERPDGSNFTLKIRSTKLEDSAMYFCASKSISPRGNSYNEQFFGPGTRLTVL.

CDR3 sequence: CASSLSEGLGLYNEQFF. CDR3 nucleotides: TGTGCCAGCAGTTTAAGTGAGGGCCTGGGTTTGTACAATGAGCAGTTCTTC. The chain has TRBV28 and TRBJ2-1, with D maybe TRBD2 (5 bases). Germline CDR1 MDHEN, CDR2 SYDVKM. The CDR3 length is 17 residues. Trimming took off 2 bases at V and 4 bases at J, with 18 bases between the two ends.

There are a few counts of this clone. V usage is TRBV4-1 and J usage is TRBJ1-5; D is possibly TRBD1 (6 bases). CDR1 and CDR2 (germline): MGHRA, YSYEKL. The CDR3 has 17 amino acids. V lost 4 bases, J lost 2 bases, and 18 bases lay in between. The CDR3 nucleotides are TGCGCCAGCAGCCCCCGCCAGGGGCCCTTCGGCAATCAGCCCCAGCATTTT. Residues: CASSPRQGPFGNQPQHF.

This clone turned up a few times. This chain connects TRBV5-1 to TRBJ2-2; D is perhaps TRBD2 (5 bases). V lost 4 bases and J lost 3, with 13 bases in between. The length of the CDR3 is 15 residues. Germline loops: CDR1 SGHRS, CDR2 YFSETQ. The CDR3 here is CASSLDGDYTGELFF. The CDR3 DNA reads TGCGCCAGCAGCCTGGACGGGGATTACACCGGGGAGCTGTTTTTT.